Below, 5 T cell receptor beta chains from the same sample are listed, as sequenced in a study of a mutant IDH1 vaccine in newly diagnosed glioma. Time point given: week 35, safety follow-up. Vaccination comprised doses that each held 300 ug of mutant IDH1 20-mer peptide, plus topical imiquimod. Which antigens these TCRs recognize remains unknown. Method: immunoSEQ multiplex PCR; TCRdb's copy keeps in-frame clones and lacks some. The top ten hold 6.5% to 7.5% of the sample, which has roughly 50,000 clones, approximately 79% seen once. The sequenced sample was PBMCs, obtained from a glioma patient whose treatment included an IDH1 peptide vaccine. The receptors come from a man aged 40-49 years with glioma.

V and J are TRBV5-1 and TRBJ2-6; a possible D gene is TRBD1 (6 bases). Trimming removed 7 bases from V and 0 bases from J, with 17 bases in between. The CDR3 length is 17 residues. Per the germline V gene, CDR1 is SGHRS and CDR2 is YFSETQ. The CDR3, as DNA: TGCGCCAGCGCAGTTGGGGGCGTCTCCTCTGGGGCCAACGTCCTGACTTTC. Translating gives CASAVGGVSSGANVLTF. Together with reference TRBV5-1 and TRBJ2-6, the CDR3 gives the full variable domain: KAGVTQTPRYLIKTRGQQVTLSCSPISGHRSVSWYQQTPGQGLQFLFEYFSETQRNKGNFPGRFSGRQFSNSRSEMNVSTLELGDSALYLCASAVGGVSSGANVLTFGAGSRLTVL.

The V gene is TRBV29-1, the J gene TRBJ1-1; D possibly corresponds to TRBD1 (5 bases). CDR1 is SQVTM, CDR2 ANQGSEA, per germline. V lost 1 base, J lost 3 bases, and 6 bases lay in between. This CDR3 has 12 amino acids. CDR3 region: CSVEVTDTEAFF. Written as DNA, the CDR3 is TGCAGCGTTGAAGTGACAGACACTGAAGCTTTCTTT.

The chain couples TRBV5-5 to TRBJ1-2; 9 bases agree with TRBD1. CDR1 is SGHKS, CDR2 YYEKEE, per germline (reference sequence). The CDR3 sequence is 16 residues long. V was clipped by 3 bases and J by 0 bases; unmatched bases: 6. Here the CDR3 reads CASSSMGQGPNYGYTF. The CDR3 coding sequence is TGTGCCAGCAGCTCGATGGGACAGGGCCCTAACTATGGCTACACCTTC.

The chain uses TRBV5-1 and TRBJ1-1; D unresolved. Per the germline V gene, CDR1 is SGHRS and CDR2 is YFSETQ. Trimming took off 2 bases at V and 8 bases at J, with 16 bases between the two ends. The CDR3 contains 14 residues. The CDR3 bases are TGCGCCAGCAGCTTACTTGTTTCAGTCTCGGAAGCTTTCTTT. Amino acid sequence: CASSLLVSVSEAFF. The variable domain in full, with the rest retrieved from reference TRBV5-1 and TRBJ1-1, is KAGVTQTPRYLIKTRGQQVTLSCSPISGHRSVSWYQQTPGQGLQFLFEYFSETQRNKGNFPGRFSGRQFSNSRSEMNVSTLELGDSALYLCASSLLVSVSEAFFGQGTRLTVV.

CDR3 nucleotides: TGTGCCAGCAGCCCGCCAATTTCCTACGAGCAGTACTTC. Translating it yields CASSPPISYEQYF. The V gene is TRBV7-9, the J gene TRBJ2-7; D is unclear. CDR3 length: 13 amino acids. V was clipped by 5 bases and J by 1 base, with 9 bases between them. The germline V gene encodes CDR1 SEHNR and CDR2 FQNEAQ (reference sequence).